This TCR beta chain originates from a study of spatial heterogeneity in lung cancer. Study-wide context: The follow-up PBMC samples were sequenced whenever they were available. The median time to follow-up was two to three years after resection. Detected beta-chain sequences consistently exceeded alpha-chain sequences. In raw reads, more than 8.5 appearances on average were recorded for each unique TCR and UMI combination.

Indicated time point: blood at routine non-recurrence follow-up after resection. Whole RNA came from tumor, nontumor lung or frozen PBMC and was sequenced without being sorted. The junction had 9 bases not matched to a gene; V was cut back by 5 bases and J by 3 bases. CDR1 is SEHNR and CDR2 is FQNEAQ in the germline V gene (reference sequence). There are 16 residues in the CDR3. TCRdb analysed the 5' RACE reads with MiXCR anew, one entry per CDR3 protein. The table records about 70,000 distinct CDR3 sequences, roughly 9% of them present only once. At least ten counts were recorded for this clonotype. The material was PBMCs, obtained at follow-up. This receptor was identified in a female donor with early-stage non-small cell lung cancer. V and J are TRBV7-9 and TRBJ2-2, with 7 bases identical to TRBD1. The CDR3 loop is CASSPKGARHTGELFF. In DNA form, the CDR3 reads TGTGCCAGCAGCCCAAAGGGGGCTAGACACACCGGGGAGCTGTTTTTT.